The entry that follows covers one TCR beta chain sequence. Its specificity is unknown. As handled by the study authors: Filtering differed because ImmunoSEQ produced junction-only sequences that carried no quality scores. Sequencing used immunoSEQ multiplex PCR; TCRdb keeps in-frame clones, though not all of them. That table gives V, J and clone size, and the DNA gave D and trimming. The table has approximately 2.5 million clones, around nine tenths seen once. The data stem from a study of shared clonotypes between healthy human individuals. Trimming removed 2 bases from V and 6 bases from J, with 9 bases in between. In germline, CDR1 is SGHTA, CDR2 FQGTGA. This CDR3 has 13 amino acids. Whole-study results and caveats: Large sequencing depth failed to make sorted-subset sequencing complete, rarefaction showed.

CD4+ cells underwent separation, giving CD45RA+ naive and CD45RA-negative memory subsets. V gene TRBV7-3 combines with J gene TRBJ2-3; D unclear. The TCR comes from a man younger than 35 in good health. Sequencing used naive CD4+ T cells sorted from blood. Specified subset: CD45RA+ positively selected. The CDR3 DNA reads TGTGCCAGCAGCTTATCTGGAGTGGATACGCAGTATTTT. Amino acids: CASSLSGVDTQYF.